This paragraph reports one T cell receptor beta chain. This clone was counted only a few times. This clone's antigen is unknown. Base qualities are not provided; no much larger clone lies one nucleotide away. The collaborating institutions used their own protocols to collect whole blood in K2EDTA tubes. For TCRbeta analysis, collaborators shipped samples as frozen whole blood, isolated PBMCs, or DNA extracted from either of those sample types. The CDR3, cysteine through phenylalanine, is 13 amino acids long. The kept DNA is CDR3 alone, 39 bases in frame from the first base. The germline V gene (reference sequence) yields LGHDT for CDR1 and YNNKEL for CDR2. The junction carries 9 bases between V and J, which are trimmed by 4 bases and 3 bases respectively. The data were taken from a study of blood T cell repertoires in COVID-19 (TCRdb year 2020). With respect to the entire study: Samples from collaborators originated in the United States, Italy and Spain and spanned both the acute and convalescent phases of COVID-19. The material from the prospective study consisted of cDNA or gDNA derived from T cells, B-cell-depleted T cells, or PBMCs. Deeply sampled blood TCRbeta repertoires from subjects exposed to, actively infected with, or recovered from COVID-19 were included in the dataset. A freely available public database, intended as a resource for researchers studying the immune response to SARS-CoV-2, is where the repertoires were released. Samples came from the ongoing ImmuneRACE study (first 160 participants) plus 1,254 subjects from 6 global collaborators. The sample metadata nearly always contained a de-identified subject ID, COVID-19 status, age in years and sex. Where available, HLA class I and class II types were obtained from metadata supplied by the sample provider rather than from assay-based typing. Here is what the overall study found, with its caveats: How much clinical and demographic metadata was included differed by source and by participant, and the metadata was provided uncurated.

TCRbeta CDR3 regions were amplified from genomic DNA using the immunoSEQ Assay, a bias-controlled multiplex PCR. For the original study's pipeline: The number of nucleated cells in each sample was estimated by amplification of reference gene primers within the assay. To quantify the absolute abundance of each unique TCRbeta CDR3 rearrangement, sequence reads were collapsed and filtered. For each sample, productive Simpson clonality was calculated as the square root of Simpson's diversity index across productive rearrangements. Drawn from immuneACCESS, this table holds only the in-frame rearrangements with V and J called that TCRdb kept. Clones are partly lost; checked studies trace under half to an unresolved V gene and leave the rest unexplained. The V and J calls and clone size were taken over from that table, and D and trimming were inferred from the DNA. Across this sample there are 65,000 to 90,000 clones, with 82% seen only once. About 3.8% of the sample comes from the top ten.

The receptor was isolated from a woman aged 60-75 years with acute or convalescent COVID-19. Sequencing was carried out using peripheral blood. Recombination connected TRBV3-1 (or the pseudogene TRBV3-2) to TRBJ1-2; the D gene identity is not certain. In nucleotides, the sequence is TGTGCCAGCAGCCCCGGGCGGGACTATGGCTACACCTTC. The encoded protein is CASSPGRDYGYTF.